The rows below give T cell receptor beta chains drawn from one sample of a study of cytomegalovirus exposure and HLA in healthy donors. The repertoire was sequenced with immunoSEQ multiplex PCR; TCRdb's copy has only in-frame clones and lacks some. The data show around 170,000 clones, 81% seen once. Sequenced material: PBMCs. These receptors all stem from a middle-aged man in good health and CMV-seronegative. Both conserved end residues are part of each CDR3. D genes are given only for firm matches. Not all rows give a size; the values are once, few, many and, for expanded clones, a class.

V,D,size,J,CDR3,DNA
TRBV10-3,TRBD2,NA,TRBJ2-5,CAIRIAGEETQYF,TGTGCCATCAGGATAGCGGGAGAAGAGACCCAGTACTTC
TRBV4-1,TRBD2,NA,TRBJ2-5,CASSQTGLAVTQYF,TGCGCCAGCAGCCAAACTGGACTAGCGGTGACCCAGTACTTC
TRBV2,NA,once,TRBJ2-3,CASSIGGDTDTQYF,TGTGCCAGCAGTATCGGGGGAGACACAGATACGCAGTATTTT
TRBV12-5,NA,NA,TRBJ2-7,CASGLVLPLSGYEQYF,TGTGCTAGTGGTTTGGTACTTCCCCTTTCGGGTTACGAGCAGTACTTC
TRBV7-9,NA,NA,TRBJ1-1,CASSPQATEAFF,TGTGCCAGCAGCCCTCAGGCCACTGAAGCTTTCTTT
TRBV20-1,NA,NA,TRBJ1-2,CSAEQGGGYTF,TGCAGTGCTGAGCAGGGAGGTGGCTACACCTTC
TRBV10-3,TRBD1,NA,TRBJ1-1,CAISERDRHTEAFF,TGTGCCATCAGTGAGCGGGACAGACACACTGAAGCTTTCTTT
TRBV29-1,TRBD2,once,TRBJ2-1,CSVEDMKRGTYNEQFF,TGCAGCGTTGAAGACATGAAGCGGGGGACCTACAATGAGCAGTTCTTC
TRBV7-9,NA,NA,TRBJ1-5,CSSSLEGNQPQHF,TGTTCCAGCAGCTTAGAGGGGAACCAGCCCCAGCATTTT
TRBV5-6,TRBD2,NA,TRBJ2-1,CASRLAGGQYNEQFF,TGTGCCAGCAGATTAGCGGGGGGGCAATACAATGAGCAGTTCTTC
TRBV10-3,NA,once,TRBJ2-1,CAIRGDSYNEQFF,TGTGCCATCAGAGGAGACTCCTACAATGAGCAGTTCTTC
TRBV27,TRBD2,NA,TRBJ2-3,CASSGLTSGGTDTQYF,TGTGCCAGCAGTGGGTTGACTAGCGGGGGCACAGATACGCAGTATTTT
TRBV18,NA,NA,TRBJ1-1,CASSSRQALNTEAFF,TGTGCCAGCTCATCTCGACAGGCCCTGAACACTGAAGCTTTCTTT
TRBV28,NA,once,TRBJ1-5,CASSLVSPGAQHF,TGTGCCAGCAGTTTAGTCTCCCCGGGGGCCCAGCATTTT